This T cell receptor (beta chain) was documented in a study of vaccination and CD4 T cells after COVID-19. Noted time point: late sampling 161 to 241 days after vaccination in three convalescent patients. Treatment specified: roughly nine-day PBMC culture with coronavirus spike peptide pools or control peptides (ViraFEST assay). An Oncomine TCR Beta short-read assay was used to sequence the DNA from cultured CD4+ T cells. TCRdb independently ran MiXCR on the PCR reads; one entry per CDR3 protein. The sample has roughly 23,000 distinct CDR3 sequences, roughly two fifths seen once. Points on this clonotype: The target antigen is unknown.

The CDR3 has 15 residues. Deletions cut 4 bases from V and 3 bases from J, with 15 bases between. The specimen comprised CD4+ T cells from blood, cultured in vitro, sampled about 7 months after SARS-CoV-2 vaccination. The receptor's source is a human donor who had recovered from COVID-19. This rearrangement joins TRBV12-3 or TRBV12-4 to TRBJ1-1; possible D gene TRBD1, 5 bases. CDR3: CASSSNQGGDTEAFF. CDR3 sequence (DNA): TGTGCCAGCAGTTCCAACCAGGGAGGGGACACTGAAGCTTTCTTT.